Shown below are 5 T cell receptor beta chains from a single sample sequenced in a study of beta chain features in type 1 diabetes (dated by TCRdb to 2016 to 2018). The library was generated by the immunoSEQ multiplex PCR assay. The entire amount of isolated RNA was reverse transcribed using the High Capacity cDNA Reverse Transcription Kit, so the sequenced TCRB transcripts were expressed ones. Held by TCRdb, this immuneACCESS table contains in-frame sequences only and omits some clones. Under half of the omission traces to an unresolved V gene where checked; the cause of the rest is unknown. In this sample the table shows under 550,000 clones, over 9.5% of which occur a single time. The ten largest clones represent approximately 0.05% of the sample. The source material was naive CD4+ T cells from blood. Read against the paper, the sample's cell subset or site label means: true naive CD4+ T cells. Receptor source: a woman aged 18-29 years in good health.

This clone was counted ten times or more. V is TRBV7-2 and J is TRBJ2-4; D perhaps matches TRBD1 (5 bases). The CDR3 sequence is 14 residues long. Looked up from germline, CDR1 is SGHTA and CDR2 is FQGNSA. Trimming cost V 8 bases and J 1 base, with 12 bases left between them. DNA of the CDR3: TGTGCCAGCTCCCAGGGCGGTGCCAAAAACATTCAGTACTTC. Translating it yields CASSQGGAKNIQYF.

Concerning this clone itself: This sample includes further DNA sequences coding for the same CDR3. The CDR3 DNA follows: TGTGCCAGCAGTTTGGGGCAGGGCGCAGATACGCAGTATTTT. The encoded protein is CASSLGQGADTQYF. This sequence joins TRBV27 and TRBJ2-3; tentative D call: TRBD1 (5 bases). CDR1 is MNHEY, CDR2 SMNVEV, per germline (reference sequence). Deletions cut 3 bases from V and 4 bases from J, with 11 bases between. This CDR3 region has 14 residues.

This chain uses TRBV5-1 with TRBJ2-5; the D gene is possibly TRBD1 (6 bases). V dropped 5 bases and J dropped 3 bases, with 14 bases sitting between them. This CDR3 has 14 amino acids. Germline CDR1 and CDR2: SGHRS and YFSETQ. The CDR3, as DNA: TGCGCCAGCAGACCACCGACAGGAGAAGAGACCCAGTACTTC. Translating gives CASRPPTGEETQYF.

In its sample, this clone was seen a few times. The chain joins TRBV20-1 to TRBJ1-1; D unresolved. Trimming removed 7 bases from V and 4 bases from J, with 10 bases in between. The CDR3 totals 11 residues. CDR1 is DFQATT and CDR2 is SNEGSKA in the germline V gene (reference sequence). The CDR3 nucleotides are TGCAGTGAGCAGCGGGGCACTGAAGCTTTCTTT. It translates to CSEQRGTEAFF.

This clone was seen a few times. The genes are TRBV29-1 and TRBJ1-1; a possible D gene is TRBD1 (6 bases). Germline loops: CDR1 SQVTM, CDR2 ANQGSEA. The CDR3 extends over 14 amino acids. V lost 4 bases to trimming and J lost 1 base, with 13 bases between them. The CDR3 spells CSVGSGGANTEAFF. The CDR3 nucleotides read TGCAGCGTTGGGTCTGGGGGGGCGAACACTGAAGCTTTCTTT.